The 26 T cell receptor beta chains below come from one sample, sequenced in a study of blood T cell repertoires in COVID-19. Using immunoSEQ multiplex PCR, the repertoire was profiled, and TCRdb retains in-frame clones only, with some absent. In the table there are under 70,000 clones, about nine tenths of which are singletons. The source material was peripheral blood. The receptors were sampled from a woman between 55 and 75 years old with active or convalescent COVID-19.

V usage is TRBV5-1 and J usage is TRBJ1-1; 8 nucleotides match TRBD1. Germline CDR1 and CDR2: SGHRS and YFSETQ. This CDR3 has 15 amino acids. The ends lost 3 bases at V and 8 bases at J; junction bases unmatched: 12. This CDR3 is CASSSDRGITEEAFF. CDR3 sequence (DNA): TGCGCCAGCAGCTCAGACAGGGGTATCACTGAGGAAGCTTTCTTT.

V gene TRBV5-1 combines with J gene TRBJ1-1, with D perhaps TRBD1 (6 bases). Looked up from germline, CDR1 is SGHRS and CDR2 is YFSETQ. The CDR3 spans 14 residues. Trimming pared 4 bases from V and 8 bases from J, leaving 18 bases between. The CDR3 protein is CASSPHTPGEEAFF. CDR3 DNA: TGCGCCAGCAGCCCCCACACCCCAGGGGAGGAAGCTTTCTTT.

The rearrangement uses TRBV30 and TRBJ2-3; 8 bases line up with TRBD1. Germline V CDR1 and CDR2: GTSNPN, SVGIG (reference sequence). After removal of 5 bases from V and 1 base from J, the junction contained 8 bases not matched to a gene. The CDR3 has 15 amino acids. The CDR3 loop reads CAWVRQGRRTDTQYF. DNA of the CDR3: TGTGCCTGGGTCAGACAGGGGCGTCGCACAGATACGCAGTATTTT.

The genes are TRBV15 and TRBJ1-3, with D possibly being TRBD1 (6 bases). Per germline, CDR1 LNHNV and CDR2 YYDKDF (reference sequence). With 5 bases removed from V and 0 bases from J, the gap between germline ends came to 11 bases. The CDR3 sequence is 15 residues long. CDR3 amino acids: CATSPRTVSGNTIYF. The DNA of the CDR3 is TGTGCCACCAGCCCTCGGACAGTCTCTGGAAACACCATATATTTT. The whole variable domain, remainder taken from reference TRBV15 and TRBJ1-3, is DAMVIQNPRYQVTQFGKPVTLSCSQTLNHNVMYWYQQKSSQAPKLLFHYYDKDFNNEADTPDNFQSRRPNTSFCFLDIRSPGLGDTAMYLCATSPRTVSGNTIYFGEGSWLTVV.

V usage is TRBV28 and J usage is TRBJ1-5, with D possibly TRBD1 on 5 matching bases. V was pared by 3 bases and J by 5 bases, with 11 bases between. The CDR3 runs 14 residues. Germline V CDR1 and CDR2: MDHEN, SYDVKM. The CDR3 DNA follows: TGTGCCAGCAGTTTTCTAGGCAGGGATCAGCCCCAGCATTTT. Translated, it gives CASSFLGRDQPQHF.

This rearrangement joins TRBV3-1 (or the pseudogene TRBV3-2) to TRBJ1-2; D is uncertain. Per germline, CDR1 LGHDT and CDR2 YNNKEL (reference sequence). The ends were cut back, 0 bases at V and 0 bases at J, with 11 bases in the middle. The CDR3 has 16 residues. The CDR3 DNA follows: TGTGCCAGCAGCCAAGAAATTGATTTAGCTAACTATGGCTACACCTTC. Translation gives CASSQEIDLANYGYTF.

This chain connects TRBV30 to TRBJ2-2, with D unresolved. CDR1 is GTSNPN, CDR2 SVGIG, per germline (reference sequence). The CDR3 consists of 11 residues. V was shortened by 1 base and J by 8 bases, with 5 bases between the two germline ends. CDR3 sequence: CAWSAGGELFF. CDR3 bases: TGTGCCTGGAGTGCCGGGGGGGAGCTGTTTTTT.

CDR3 sequence reads: CASSSGTGGNTIYF. The CDR3 coding sequence is TGTGCCAGCAGCTCCGGGACAGGAGGAAACACCATATATTTT. The chain has TRBV5-4 and TRBJ1-3; 8 positions match TRBD1. CDR3 length: 14 amino acids. Looked up from germline, CDR1 is SGHNT and CDR2 is YYREEE (reference sequence). The trim removed 3 bases at V and 4 bases at J, leaving 3 bases unmatched.

The genes are TRBV7-9 and TRBJ2-1; possible D gene TRBD1, 6 bases. V gave up 5 bases and J gave up 11 bases, with 16 bases separating them. The CDR3 runs 13 residues. The V gene's germline CDR1 is SEHNR and CDR2 FQNEAQ (reference sequence). The CDR3 sequence: CASSLTWTDQQFF. DNA of the CDR3: TGTGCCAGCAGCCTCACCTGGACAGATCAGCAGTTCTTC.

This sequence joins TRBV7-8 and TRBJ1-2; 10 bases align to TRBD1. With V trimmed by 3 bases and J by 4 bases, 5 bases remained unmatched. The CDR3 contains 15 residues. Germline-derived CDR1 and CDR2 are SGHVS and FQNEAQ. The DNA of the CDR3 is TGTGCCAGCAGCTTCGGACAGGGGGGAATCTATGGCTACACCTTC. Its protein is CASSFGQGGIYGYTF.

The chain combines TRBV9 with TRBJ2-7, with 8 bases lining up with TRBD2. The V gene end was trimmed by 3 bases and the J gene end by 2 bases; junction bases not matched to a gene: 7. Germline CDR1 reads SGDLS; CDR2 reads YYNGEE. This CDR3 contains 15 residues. DNA of the CDR3: TGTGCCAGCAGCGAAACCGGGACTAGTGCCTACGAGCAGTACTTC. Amino acid sequence: CASSETGTSAYEQYF.

The chain joins TRBV29-1 to TRBJ1-3; D is ambiguous. The CDR3 is made up of 11 amino acids. Germline lookup yields CDR1 SQVTM and CDR2 ANQGSEA. Trimming cost V 5 bases and J 8 bases, with 10 bases left between them. CDR3 protein: CSVPVADTIYF. The CDR3 nucleotides read TGCAGCGTTCCAGTAGCGGACACCATATATTTT. Supplemented by reference TRBV29-1 and TRBJ1-3, the full variable domain reads SAVISQKPSRDICQRGTSLTIQCQVDSQVTMMFWYRQQPGQSLTLIATANQGSEATYESGFVIDKFPISRPNLTFSTLTVSNMSPEDSSIYLCSVPVADTIYFGEGSWLTVV.

The chain couples TRBV28 to TRBJ1-6; weak D call: TRBD1 (6 bases). The V end was cut by 8 bases, the J end by 4 bases, with 9 bases between. The CDR3 runs to 13 residues. CDR1 MDHEN and CDR2 SYDVKM come from the germline V gene. The CDR3: CASLGQYNSPLHF. CDR3 sequence (DNA): TGTGCCAGCTTAGGACAGTATAATTCACCCCTCCACTTT.

The chain joins TRBV9 to TRBJ2-3; D remains unclear. The CDR3 sequence is 12 residues long. The germline CDR1 and CDR2 sequences are SGDLS and YYNGEE. The ends were cut back, 4 bases at V and 3 bases at J, with 6 bases in the middle. CDR3 coding DNA: TGTGCCAGCAGCCTACCTACAGATACGCAGTATTTT. Protein product: CASSLPTDTQYF.

The J gene is TRBJ2-7, the V gene TRBV25-1; a possible D gene is TRBD2 (7 bases). V gave up 3 bases and J gave up 6 bases, with 15 bases separating them. CDR3 length: 14 residues. From germline, CDR1 is MGHDK and CDR2 SYGVNS. CDR3 coding DNA: TGTGCCAGCAGTGAGGAACGGGGGGCCTTCGAGCAGTACTTC. As protein: CASSEERGAFEQYF.

The chain employs TRBV30 and TRBJ1-6; a possible D gene is TRBD1 (6 bases). V shed 2 bases and J shed 7 bases, with 9 bases lying between them. The CDR3 totals 13 residues. The V gene's germline CDR1 is GTSNPN and CDR2 SVGIG (reference sequence). Here the CDR3 reads CAWSRTANSPLHF. The CDR3 nucleotides are TGTGCCTGGAGTCGGACAGCGAATTCACCCCTCCACTTT.

The chain couples TRBV28 to TRBJ1-5, with D unclear. Per the germline V gene, CDR1 is MDHEN and CDR2 is SYDVKM. This CDR3 is 15 amino acids long. Trimming pared 2 bases from V and 1 base from J, leaving 9 bases between. CDR3: CASSLGGDSNQPQHF. The CDR3 nucleotides are TGTGCCAGCAGTTTAGGTGGAGACAGCAATCAGCCCCAGCATTTT.

J is TRBJ2-6 and V is TRBV9, with a tentative D call TRBD1 (5 bases). In germline, CDR1 is SGDLS, CDR2 YYNGEE. This CDR3 has 14 residues. The V and J ends lost 3 bases and 2 bases respectively, with 6 bases between them. DNA for the CDR3: TGTGCCAGCAGCGCGGACACTGGGGCCAACGTCCTGACTTTC. Amino acids: CASSADTGANVLTF.

This sequence joins TRBV28 and TRBJ1-1; perhaps TRBD1 as D (5 bases). The germline V gene has CDR1 MDHEN and CDR2 SYDVKM. There are 17 residues in the CDR3. Trimming cost V 1 base and J 3 bases, with 18 bases left between them. The CDR3 spells CASSLFGGGKHHTEAFF. The CDR3 nucleotides are TGTGCCAGCAGTTTATTTGGCGGGGGTAAACATCACACTGAAGCTTTCTTT.

The chain is built from TRBV7-9 and TRBJ2-1; 11 nucleotides match TRBD2. V was clipped by 5 bases and J by 7 bases; unmatched bases: 7. The germline V gene has CDR1 SEHNR and CDR2 FQNEAQ (reference sequence). The CDR3 covers 15 residues. CDR3 DNA: TGTGCCAGCAGCGGTAGCGGGAGGGCCGATAATGAGCAGTTCTTC. Residues: CASSGSGRADNEQFF.

This chain links TRBV7-9 with TRBJ2-7; 7 bases align to TRBD2. The J segment lost 10 bases and the V segment lost 5 bases, leaving 17 bases of the junction unmatched. Germline assignment: CDR1 SEHNR and CDR2 FQNEAQ (reference sequence). The CDR3 runs to 15 residues. The CDR3 sequence: CASSLGASGEYRQYF. For the CDR3, the DNA is TGTGCCAGCAGCCTCGGGGCTAGCGGAGAGTATCGTCAGTACTTC.

This clone has just one count. The chain carries TRBV19 and TRBJ1-2; TRBD1 is a possible D gene (6 bases). Germline V gives CDR1 LNHDA, CDR2 SQIVND (reference sequence). The V end was cut by 5 bases, the J end by 3 bases, with 13 bases between. The length of the CDR3 is 14 residues. As DNA, the CDR3 is TGTGCCAGTAGTTTGGCAGGGGAATACTATGGCTACACCTTC. It specifies CASSLAGEYYGYTF.

This rearrangement joins TRBV5-1 to TRBJ1-5; 7 nucleotides agree with TRBD1. J was trimmed by 5 bases and V by 0 bases; bases with no gene match: 2. The CDR3 runs 14 residues. The V gene's germline CDR1 is SGHRS and CDR2 YFSETQ. The chain's CDR3 is CASSLGTGHQPQHF. The CDR3 nucleotides read TGCGCCAGCAGCTTGGGGACAGGACATCAGCCCCAGCATTTT.

J is TRBJ2-6 and V is TRBV27, with 10 bases fitting TRBD2. The CDR3 has 20 residues. Germline V CDR1 and CDR2: MNHEY, SMNVEV (reference sequence). The ends lost 5 bases at V and 0 bases at J; junction bases unmatched: 13. In DNA form, the CDR3 reads TGTGCCAGCAGTCCTTACTTGGCTAGCGGGGGCCTCTCTGGGGCCAACGTCCTGACTTTC. Protein product: CASSPYLASGGLSGANVLTF. Filled out from reference TRBV27 and TRBJ2-6, the complete variable domain reads EAQVTQNPRYLITVTGKKLTVTCSQNMNHEYMSWYRQDPGLGLRQIYYSMNVEVTDKGDVPEGYKVSRKEKRNFPLILESPSPNQTSLYFCASSPYLASGGLSGANVLTFGAGSRLTVL.

V and J are TRBV19 and TRBJ2-3; TRBD2 might be the D (5 bases). Looked up from germline, CDR1 is LNHDA and CDR2 is SQIVND (reference sequence). V was cut by 3 bases and J by 4 bases, with 11 bases left in between. There are 14 residues in the CDR3. The CDR3 here is CASSIITGSDTQYF. The CDR3 DNA reads TGTGCCAGTAGTATTATAACGGGGTCAGATACGCAGTATTTT.

This chain uses TRBV5-1 with TRBJ1-3; D is uncertain. V was cut by 4 bases and J by 4 bases, with 12 bases left in between. Germline V gene lookup returns CDR1 SGHRS and CDR2 YFSETQ. The CDR3 consists of 14 residues. The DNA of the CDR3 is TGCGCCAGCAGCGGAACAGACCCCGGAAACACCATATATTTT. As protein: CASSGTDPGNTIYF.